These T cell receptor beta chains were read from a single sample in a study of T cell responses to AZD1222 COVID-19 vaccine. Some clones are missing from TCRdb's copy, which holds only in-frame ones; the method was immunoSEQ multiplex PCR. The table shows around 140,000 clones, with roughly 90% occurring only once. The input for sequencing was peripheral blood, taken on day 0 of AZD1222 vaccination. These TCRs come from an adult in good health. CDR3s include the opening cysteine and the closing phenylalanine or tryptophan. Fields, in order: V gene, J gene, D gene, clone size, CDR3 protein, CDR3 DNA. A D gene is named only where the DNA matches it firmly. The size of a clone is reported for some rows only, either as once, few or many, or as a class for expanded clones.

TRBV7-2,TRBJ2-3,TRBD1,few,CASSLVGQGSVGDTQYF,TGTGCCAGCAGCTTAGTGGGACAGGGCTCAGTTGGAGATACGCAGTATTTT
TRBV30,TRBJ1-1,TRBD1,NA,CAWKRIGTGSSMSTEAFF,TGTGCATGGAAGAGGATCGGGACAGGGTCATCGATGAGCACTGAAGCTTTCTTT
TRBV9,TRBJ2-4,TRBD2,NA,CASSDHSGRAGDYIQYF,TGTGCCAGCAGCGACCACTCCGGGAGGGCCGGGGATTACATTCAGTACTTC
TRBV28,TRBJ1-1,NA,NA,CASRGTLPNTEAFF,TGTGCCAGCAGGGGGACCCTGCCTAACACTGAAGCTTTCTTT
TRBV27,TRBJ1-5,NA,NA,CASSPRGGGSNQPQHF,TGTGCCAGCAGTCCCCGCGGGGGCGGGAGCAATCAGCCCCAGCATTTT
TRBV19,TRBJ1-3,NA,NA,CASSFGASSGNTIYF,TGTGCCAGTAGTTTTGGGGCCTCCTCTGGAAACACCATATATTTT
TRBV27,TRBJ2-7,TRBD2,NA,CASSLSRAGAKYEQYF,TGTGCCAGCAGTTTATCCCGAGCGGGGGCTAAGTACGAGCAGTACTTC
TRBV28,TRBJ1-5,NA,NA,CASSLLQGNQPQHF,TGTGCCAGCAGCCTCCTCCAGGGTAATCAGCCCCAGCATTTT
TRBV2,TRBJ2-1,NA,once,CASRGGGVGRSEQFF,TGTGCCAGCAGAGGAGGGGGAGTGGGGCGGAGTGAGCAGTTCTTC
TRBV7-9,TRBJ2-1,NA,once,CASSPDRFPYNEQFF,TGTGCCAGCAGCCCGGACCGATTTCCCTACAATGAGCAGTTCTTC
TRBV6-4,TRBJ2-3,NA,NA,CASSLEGADTQYF,TGTGCCAGCAGTTTGGAGGGGGCGGATACGCAGTATTTT
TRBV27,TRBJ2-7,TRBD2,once,CASSRGRASGSTYEQYF,TGTGCCAGCAGTAGGGGCCGGGCTAGCGGGAGTACCTACGAGCAGTACTTC
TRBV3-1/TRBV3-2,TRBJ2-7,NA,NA,CASSRGVGSLYEQYF,TGTGCCAGCAGCCGCGGAGTTGGGTCCCTTTACGAGCAGTACTTC
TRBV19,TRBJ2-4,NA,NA,CASSIGWTGNIQYF,TGTGCCAGTAGTATAGGGTGGACGGGAAACATTCAGTACTTC
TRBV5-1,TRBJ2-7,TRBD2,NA,CASSGGLAAGSYEQYF,TGCGCCAGCAGCGGCGGACTAGCGGCGGGCTCCTACGAGCAGTACTTC
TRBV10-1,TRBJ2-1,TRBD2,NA,CASSASGRVNEQFF,TGCGCCAGCAGTGCTAGCGGGAGGGTCAATGAGCAGTTCTTC
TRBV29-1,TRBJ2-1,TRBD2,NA,CSVVAGIYNEQFF,TGCAGCGTTGTAGCGGGAATATACAATGAGCAGTTCTTC
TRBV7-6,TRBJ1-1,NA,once,CASSLRRPGENTEAFF,TGTGCCAGCAGCTTAAGGCGCCCTGGGGAGAACACTGAAGCTTTCTTT
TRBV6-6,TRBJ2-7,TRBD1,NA,CASSRDRGYEQYF,TGTGCCAGCAGCCGGGACAGGGGCTACGAGCAGTACTTC
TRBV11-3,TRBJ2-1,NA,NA,CASSLVMGGEQFF,TGTGCCAGCAGCTTAGTTATGGGAGGCGAGCAGTTCTTC
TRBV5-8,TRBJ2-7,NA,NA,CASSSYEQYF,TGTGCCAGCAGCTCCTACGAGCAGTACTTC
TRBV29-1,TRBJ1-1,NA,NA,CSVGGPEGGITEAFF,TGCAGCGTTGGAGGCCCAGAGGGAGGGATAACTGAAGCTTTCTTT
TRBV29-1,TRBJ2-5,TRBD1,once,CSVEGSGQGWETQYF,TGCAGCGTTGAGGGTTCCGGACAGGGGTGGGAGACCCAGTACTTC
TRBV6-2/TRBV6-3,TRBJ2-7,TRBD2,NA,CASSYASGGGSYEQYF,TGTGCCAGCAGTTACGCCTCGGGAGGGGGCTCCTACGAGCAGTACTTC
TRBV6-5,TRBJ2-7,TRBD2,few,CASSYGLAAGEQYF,TGTGCCAGCAGTTACGGACTAGCAGCGGGCGAGCAGTACTTC
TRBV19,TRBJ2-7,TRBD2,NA,CASSSVGGLEAYEQYF,TGTGCCAGTAGTTCAGTGGGGGGACTAGAGGCCTACGAGCAGTACTTC
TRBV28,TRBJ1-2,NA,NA,CASSFSGVNYGYTF,TGTGCCAGCAGTTTTTCAGGGGTCAACTATGGCTACACCTTC
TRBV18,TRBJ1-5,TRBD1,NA,CASSPGQGGNQPQHF,TGTGCCAGCTCACCCGGACAGGGGGGGAATCAGCCCCAGCATTTT
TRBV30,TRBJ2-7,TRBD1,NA,CAWTSVGQGNEQYF,TGTGCCTGGACCTCAGTAGGACAGGGTAACGAGCAGTACTTC
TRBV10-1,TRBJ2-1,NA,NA,CASSMQAGDEQFF,TGCGCCAGCAGTATGCAGGCTGGGGATGAGCAGTTCTTC
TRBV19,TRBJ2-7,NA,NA,CASSDQSAGVHRLYEQYF,TGTGCCAGTAGTGATCAATCCGCCGGGGTCCATAGACTCTACGAGCAGTACTTC
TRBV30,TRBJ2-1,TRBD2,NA,CAWRGTSGPYNEQFF,TGTGCCTGGAGGGGAACTAGCGGACCCTACAATGAGCAGTTCTTC
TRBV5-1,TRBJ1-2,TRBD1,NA,CASSLAPGQGGNYGYTF,TGCGCCAGCAGCTTGGCCCCGGGACAGGGTGGAAACTATGGCTACACCTTC
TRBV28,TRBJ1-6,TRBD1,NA,CASSQHLQGAASPLHF,TGTGCCAGCAGTCAACACCTGCAGGGGGCGGCATCACCCCTCCACTTT
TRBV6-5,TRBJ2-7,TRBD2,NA,CASSRGGVYEQYF,TGTGCCAGCAGTCGGGGGGGCGTCTACGAGCAGTACTTC
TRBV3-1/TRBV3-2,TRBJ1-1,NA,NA,CASSQGLGAGDTEAFF,TGTGCCAGCAGCCAAGGGCTGGGGGCGGGGGACACTGAAGCTTTCTTT
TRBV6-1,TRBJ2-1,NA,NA,CASSDIWGQQFF,TGTGCCAGCAGTGATATATGGGGCCAGCAGTTCTTC
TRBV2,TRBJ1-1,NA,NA,CASSITENTEAFF,TGTGCCAGCAGCATCACAGAGAACACTGAAGCTTTCTTT
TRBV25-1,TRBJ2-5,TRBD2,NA,CASRSGVVETQYF,TGTGCCAGCAGAAGCGGGGTAGTGGAGACCCAGTACTTC
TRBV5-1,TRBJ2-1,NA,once,CASSPGRVNEQFF,TGCGCCAGCAGCCCCGGTCGGGTCAATGAGCAGTTCTTC
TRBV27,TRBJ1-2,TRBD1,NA,CASSKQGSVVRGGYTF,TGTGCCAGCAGTAAACAGGGGAGCGTCGTTAGGGGTGGCTACACCTTC